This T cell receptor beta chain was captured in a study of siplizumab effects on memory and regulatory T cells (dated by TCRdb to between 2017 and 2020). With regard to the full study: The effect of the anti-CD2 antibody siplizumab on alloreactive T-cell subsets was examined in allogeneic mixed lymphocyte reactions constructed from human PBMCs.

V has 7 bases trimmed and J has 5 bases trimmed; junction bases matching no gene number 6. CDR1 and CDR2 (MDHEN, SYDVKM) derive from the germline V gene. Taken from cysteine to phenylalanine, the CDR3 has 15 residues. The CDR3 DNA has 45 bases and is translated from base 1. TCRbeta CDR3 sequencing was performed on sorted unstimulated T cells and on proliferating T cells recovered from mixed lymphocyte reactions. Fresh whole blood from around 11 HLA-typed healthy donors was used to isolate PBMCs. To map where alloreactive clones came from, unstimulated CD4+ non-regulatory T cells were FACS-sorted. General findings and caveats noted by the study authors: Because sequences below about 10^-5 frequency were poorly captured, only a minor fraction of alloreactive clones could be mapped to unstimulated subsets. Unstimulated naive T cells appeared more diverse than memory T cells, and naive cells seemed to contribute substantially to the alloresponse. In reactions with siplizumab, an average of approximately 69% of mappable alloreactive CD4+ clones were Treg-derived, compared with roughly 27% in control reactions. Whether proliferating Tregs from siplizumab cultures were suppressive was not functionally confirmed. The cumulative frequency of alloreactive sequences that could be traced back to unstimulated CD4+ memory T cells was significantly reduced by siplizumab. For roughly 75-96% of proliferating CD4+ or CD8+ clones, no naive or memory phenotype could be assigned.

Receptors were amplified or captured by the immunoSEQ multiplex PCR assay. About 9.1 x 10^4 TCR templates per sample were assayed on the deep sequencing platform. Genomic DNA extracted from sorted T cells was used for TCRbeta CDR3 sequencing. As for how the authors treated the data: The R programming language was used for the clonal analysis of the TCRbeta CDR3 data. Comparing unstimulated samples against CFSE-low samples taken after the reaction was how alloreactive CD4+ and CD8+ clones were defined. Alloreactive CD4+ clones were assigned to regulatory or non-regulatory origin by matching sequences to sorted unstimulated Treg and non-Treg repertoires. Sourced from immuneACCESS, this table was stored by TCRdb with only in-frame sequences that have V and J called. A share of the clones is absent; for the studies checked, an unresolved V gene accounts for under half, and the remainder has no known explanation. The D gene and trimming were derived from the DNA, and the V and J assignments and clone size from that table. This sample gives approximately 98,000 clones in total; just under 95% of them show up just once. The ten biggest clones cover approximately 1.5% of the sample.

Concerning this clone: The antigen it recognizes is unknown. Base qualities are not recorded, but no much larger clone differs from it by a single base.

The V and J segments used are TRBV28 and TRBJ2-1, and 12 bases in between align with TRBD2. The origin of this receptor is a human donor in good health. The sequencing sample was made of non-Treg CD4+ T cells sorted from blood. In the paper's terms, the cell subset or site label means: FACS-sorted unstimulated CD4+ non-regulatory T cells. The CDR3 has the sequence CASILAGGGDNEQFF. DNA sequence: TGTGCCAGCATTCTAGCGGGAGGGGGAGACAATGAGCAGTTCTTC. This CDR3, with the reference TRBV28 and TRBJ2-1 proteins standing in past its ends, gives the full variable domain DVKVTQSSRYLVKRTGEKVFLECVQDMDHENMFWYRQDPGLGLRLIYFSYDVKMKEKGDIPEGYSVSREKKERFSLILESASTNQTSMYLCASILAGGGDNEQFFGPGTRLTVL.